These 5 T cell receptor beta chains share one sample of origin, sequenced in a study of metastatic and nonmetastatic thyroid tumors. Each patient came to thyroid surgery without any prior treatment (of any kind). TCRdb called clones again from the PCR reads with MiXCR. The sample includes more than 11,000 clones, 29% of them seen just once. The sequenced material came from blood. The source is a female donor with papillary thyroid cancer or a benign thyroid nodule (not recorded which). Some clones in this sample may be carry-over from other donors' samples.

This clone was detected many times. CDR3 loop: CASSYSRTTQETQYF. The CDR3, as DNA: TGTGCCAGCAGTTACTCGAGGACTACCCAAGAGACCCAGTACTTC. V usage is TRBV6-5 and J usage is TRBJ2-5, with D tentatively TRBD2 (6 bases). Trimming shortened V by 0 bases and J by 1 base, and 9 bases separated the two germline ends. CDR1 is MNHEY, CDR2 SVGAGI, per germline. This CDR3 spans 15 amino acids.

Comment on this clone: An end of the junction does not agree with germline; a read error may underlie this. The J gene is TRBJ2-4, the V gene TRBV20-1; D tentatively fits TRBD1 or TRBD2 (6 bases each). This CDR3 contains 13 residues. Germline V gene lookup returns CDR1 DFQATT and CDR2 SNEGSKA (reference sequence). The CDR3 protein is CSASTGLKKIQYF. CDR3 DNA: TGCAGTGCCTCGACAGGACTAAAAAAGATTCAGTACTTC.

At least ten counts were recorded for this clone. The rearrangement joins TRBV4-2 to TRBJ1-4; D is undetermined. The length of the CDR3 is 16 residues. CDR1 is LGHNA and CDR2 is YNFKEQ in the germline V gene. Trimming removed 4 bases at V and 0 bases at J, with 12 bases between. The CDR3 DNA sequence: TGTGCCAGCAGCCGTGGCCATGGAGCAACTAATGAAAAACTGTTTTTT. Its protein is CASSRGHGATNEKLFF.

The chain combines TRBV6-1 with TRBJ2-7; 7 bases agree with TRBD1. The CDR3 runs 14 residues. J gave up 2 bases and V 6 bases, and 7 bases lay outside the gene matches. Germline assignment: CDR1 MNHNS and CDR2 SASEGT. This CDR3 is CASSPRDSTYEQYF. CDR3 sequence (DNA): TGTGCCAGCAGCCCAAGGGACAGTACCTACGAGCAGTACTTC.

This clone is categorized as medium-sized (0.01 to 0.1%). The chain couples TRBV5-6 to TRBJ1-1, with 8 bases fitting TRBD1. The junction had 4 bases not matched to a gene; V was cut back by 0 bases and J by 6 bases. Germline values: CDR1 SGHDT, CDR2 YYEEEE. The CDR3 runs to 14 residues. Here the CDR3 reads CASSLAGGAAEAFF. The CDR3 DNA follows: TGTGCCAGCAGCTTGGCAGGGGGCGCGGCTGAAGCTTTCTTT.